This record looks at one T cell receptor (beta chain) sequence and its context. Libraries were prepared by immunoSEQ multiplex PCR; TCRdb keeps only in-frame clonotypes and omits some of them. The sample lists approximately 110,000 clones; roughly nine tenths were seen once. These data are taken from a study of T cell changes during pregnancy in multiple sclerosis. The CDR3 contains 14 residues. The ends lost 8 bases at V and 6 bases at J; junction bases unmatched: 9. The germline CDR1 and CDR2 sequences are SNHLY and FYNNEI. The chain uses TRBV2 and TRBJ2-2; 7 bases map to TRBD1. The sequence derives from a female donor with multiple sclerosis, enrolled in a pregnancy study. Material: peripheral blood, obtained after pregnancy. CDR3 bases: TGTGCCAGCGGGATACAGGGGTTGGCCGGGGAGCTGTTTTTT. Its translation is CASGIQGLAGELFF.